The 5 T cell receptor beta chains below all came from one sample that was sequenced in a study of T-cell reconstitution after alpha-beta-depleted transplantation in children. Library preparation (for TCRbeta) was performed with unique molecular identifiers. In TCRdb, the PCR reads were re-called with MiXCR into one record per CDR3 protein. The profile shows some 280,000 distinct CDR3 sequences, 9.9% of them singletons. Sequencing was performed on PBMCs from the stem cell graft donor, taken from the stem cell graft. The receptors derive from a human donor who donated a stem cell graft to a child with SCID.

This chain uses TRBV15 with TRBJ1-5; D unresolved. This CDR3 has 15 amino acids. V lost 9 bases, J lost 1 base, and 16 bases lay in between. The germline gives CDR1 LNHNV, CDR2 YYDKDF (reference sequence). CDR3 region: CATGRGTGSNQPQHF. The DNA of the CDR3 is TGTGCCACTGGGCGGGGTACGGGAAGCAATCAGCCCCAGCATTTT.

In the case of this clonotype: Germline and junction disagree at one end, which may indicate a read error. The chain is built from TRBV3-1 and TRBJ2-1; 7 bases match TRBD1. This CDR3 spans 16 amino acids. Germline V gives CDR1 LGHDT, CDR2 YNNKEL (reference sequence). The CDR3 sequence: CAISRSGTEVNNEQFF. The CDR3, as DNA: TGTGCCATCAGCCGATCGGGGACAGAGGTTAACAATGAGCAGTTCTTC.

This chain joins TRBV19 and TRBJ1-2; 9 bases map to TRBD1. Germline trimming cut 8 bases from V and 1 base from J; bases unmatched to any gene: 8. This CDR3 has 15 residues. Per the germline V gene, CDR1 is LNHDA and CDR2 is SQIVND (reference sequence). The CDR3 nucleotides read TGTGCCAGTCGGCCTACAGGGGGCATTAACTATGGCTACACCTTC. Its protein is CASRPTGGINYGYTF.

This clonotype was seen a few times. The gene calls are TRBV5-1 and TRBJ1-6, with D tentatively TRBD1 (6 bases). The germline V and J ends were trimmed by 4 bases and 10 bases, with 18 bases remaining between them. This CDR3 region has 15 residues. The germline V gene has CDR1 SGHRS and CDR2 YFSETQ. DNA of the CDR3: TGCGCCAGCAGCCCGGGGGCAGGATTAGGATCACCCCTCCACTTT. The encoded protein is CASSPGAGLGSPLHF.

There are a few counts of this clonotype. The chain couples TRBV3-1 to TRBJ1-6, with D maybe TRBD1 (6 bases). The V end lost 4 bases, the J end lost 10 bases, and 20 bases lay between the germline ends. Germline values: CDR1 LGHDT, CDR2 YNNKEL (reference sequence). The CDR3 is made up of 16 amino acids. The CDR3 is CASSPTGGRILSPLHF. CDR3 bases: TGTGCCAGCAGCCCAACGGGGGGGCGGATTTTATCACCCCTCCACTTT.